The rows below give T cell receptor beta chains drawn from one sample of a study of blood T cell repertoires in COVID-19. The data were produced by immunoSEQ multiplex PCR, yet TCRdb's version contains in-frame clones alone and is incomplete. Here the sample spans about 33,000 clones, 91% being singletons. The sample comprised peripheral blood. Source of these receptors: a human donor with active COVID-19. The donor label of this sample is uncertain. The CDR3 runs from the conserved cysteine through the conserved F or W. Fields, in order: D gene, V gene, clone size, J gene, CDR3 protein, CDR3 DNA. A D gene is named only where the DNA matches it firmly. Clone size appears in some rows only: once, few, many, or a class for an expanded clone.

>NA|TRBV6-5|NA|TRBJ2-5
CASSSPPSYQETQYF
TGTGCCAGCAGTTCTCCCCCTTCTTATCAAGAGACCCAGTACTTC
>TRBD2|TRBV19|NA|TRBJ2-1
CASSIASAGVGSYNEQFF
TGTGCCAGTAGTATAGCATCAGCGGGAGTGGGCTCCTACAATGAGCAGTTCTTC
>TRBD1|TRBV6-5|NA|TRBJ2-7
CASSWDSETYEQYF
TGTGCCAGCAGTTGGGACAGCGAAACCTACGAGCAGTACTTC
>NA|TRBV4-3|NA|TRBJ2-3
CASSQEGGDRTDTQYF
TGCGCCAGCAGCCAAGAAGGGGGAGACCGCACAGATACGCAGTATTTT
>NA|TRBV5-1|few|TRBJ2-7
CASSTYRESSYEQYF
TGCGCCAGCAGCACGTACAGGGAAAGCTCCTACGAGCAGTACTTC
>NA|TRBV11-2|NA|TRBJ1-2
CASSATQTGAGYTF
TGTGCCAGCAGCGCAACGCAGACAGGCGCTGGCTACACCTTC
>NA|TRBV5-4|NA|TRBJ2-1
CASSLGDSYNEQFF
TGTGCCAGCAGCTTGGGAGACAGCTACAATGAGCAGTTCTTC
>NA|TRBV19|NA|TRBJ1-2
CASSVTGSVGYTF
TGTGCCAGTAGTGTTACAGGGAGTGTTGGCTACACCTTC
>TRBD2|TRBV5-1|NA|TRBJ2-3
CASSHGLAGASTDTQYF
TGCGCCAGCAGCCACGGACTAGCGGGGGCTAGCACAGATACGCAGTATTTT
>TRBD2|TRBV4-3|NA|TRBJ2-1
CASSQAYGLGVSNEQFF
TGCGCCAGCAGCCAGGCGTACGGACTAGGAGTGAGCAATGAGCAGTTCTTC
>NA|TRBV19|NA|TRBJ1-1
CASSPTGINTEAFF
TGTGCCAGTAGTCCCACAGGGATAAACACTGAAGCTTTCTTT
>NA|TRBV9|NA|TRBJ2-5
CASSVGPGEQETQYF
TGTGCCAGCAGCGTAGGTCCAGGGGAGCAAGAGACCCAGTACTTC
>NA|TRBV30|NA|TRBJ2-5
CAWIALAETQYF
TGTGCCTGGATTGCCCTTGCGGAGACCCAGTACTTC
>TRBD2|TRBV5-1|NA|TRBJ2-3
CASTPGLAGGMSTDTQYF
TGCGCCAGCACCCCGGGACTAGCGGGAGGAATGAGCACAGATACGCAGTATTTT
>NA|TRBV9|NA|TRBJ1-3
CASSPLGNTIYF
TGTGCCAGCAGCCCTCTTGGAAACACCATATATTTT
>NA|TRBV6-2/TRBV6-3|NA|TRBJ1-1
CASSLGQLNTEAFF
TGTGCCAGCAGTTTAGGACAGCTGAACACTGAAGCTTTCTTT
>TRBD2|TRBV11-2|NA|TRBJ2-1
CASSLLSGTSGSGEQFF
TGTGCCAGCAGCTTATTATCAGGGACTAGCGGGAGTGGTGAGCAGTTCTTC
>NA|TRBV5-8|once|TRBJ2-1
CASSLVFSYNEQFF
TGTGCCAGCAGCTTGGTATTCTCCTACAATGAGCAGTTCTTC
>NA|TRBV5-8|NA|TRBJ2-3
CASSLTSSPLRDTQYF
TGTGCCAGCAGCTTGACTAGCTCACCACTTAGGGATACGCAGTATTTT
>TRBD1|TRBV29-1|NA|TRBJ1-1
CSVRQGGTEAFF
TGCAGCGTTCGACAGGGGGGAACTGAAGCTTTCTTT
>TRBD2|TRBV11-2|NA|TRBJ2-1
CASSLGGGYNEQFF
TGTGCCAGCAGCTTAGGGGGGGGTTACAATGAGCAGTTCTTC
>TRBD1|TRBV28|NA|TRBJ1-2
CASSMMTGVNGYTF
TGTGCCAGCAGTATGATGACAGGGGTGAACGGCTACACCTTC
>NA|TRBV11-2|NA|TRBJ1-2
CASSLDLLGGFDGYTF
TGTGCCAGCAGCTTAGATCTGCTGGGGGGATTTGATGGCTACACCTTC
>NA|TRBV18|few|TRBJ2-7
CASSSTEYEQYF
TGTGCCAGCTCATCGACAGAATACGAGCAGTACTTC
>TRBD2|TRBV4-3|NA|TRBJ2-5
CASSQDGGGRGETQYF
TGCGCCAGCAGCCAAGATGGTGGCGGGAGAGGAGAGACCCAGTACTTC
>NA|TRBV3-1/TRBV3-2|NA|TRBJ2-7
CASALWSSDEQYF
TGTGCCAGCGCCCTCTGGAGCAGCGACGAGCAGTACTTC
>TRBD2|TRBV13|NA|TRBJ2-7
CASSLGPSGGQYF
TGTGCCAGCAGCTTAGGCCCTAGCGGGGGTCAGTACTTC
>TRBD1|TRBV5-4|NA|TRBJ1-1
CASSLSGQGLNTEAFF
TGTGCCAGCAGCTTGAGTGGACAGGGTCTGAACACTGAAGCTTTCTTT
>NA|TRBV27|NA|TRBJ1-5
CASSKTALGSNQPQHF
TGTGCCAGCAGTAAGACAGCCCTAGGGAGCAATCAGCCCCAGCATTTT